One and the same sample provided the 14 T cell receptor beta chains below, sequenced in a study of cytotoxic CD8 clonotypes in ibrutinib-treated CLL. Sequencing used immunoSEQ multiplex PCR; TCRdb keeps in-frame clones, though not all of them. The data show under 150,000 clones, with 80% seen just once and about 7.4% held by the top ten. Source: PBMCs, taken after 36 months of ibrutinib treatment. The receptors were gathered from a human donor with chronic lymphocytic leukemia.

The CDR3 DNA reads TGTGCCAGCAGTGGGCCCAGGGGGCTGAATGAAAAACTGTTTTTT. This gives the protein CASSGPRGLNEKLFF. The V call is TRBV25-1, the J call TRBJ1-4; 8 positions match TRBD1. This CDR3 has 15 residues. V lost 4 bases to trimming and J lost 5 bases; unmatched junction nucleotides: 6. Germline V gene data show CDR1 as MGHDK and CDR2 as SYGVNS.

The chain employs TRBV11-2 and TRBJ2-5; a possible D gene is TRBD2 (5 bases). The V end lost 1 base, the J end lost 5 bases, and 14 bases lay between the germline ends. This CDR3 contains 15 residues. CDR1 and CDR2 from the germline V gene are SGHAT and FQNNGV. The CDR3 reads CASSLALQRGETQYF. For the CDR3, the DNA is TGTGCCAGCAGCTTAGCCCTACAGCGAGGGGAGACCCAGTACTTC.

The chain employs TRBV21-1 and TRBJ1-2; the table's D gene call, TRBD1, was not cross checked with the DNA. TRBV21-1 is a known pseudogene. The CDR3 covers 13 residues. DNA for the CDR3: TGTGCCACCAGACAGGGGGCGCGTAATGGCTACACCTTC. Protein sequence: CATRQGARNGYTF.

The chain couples TRBV2 to TRBJ2-1; 8 nucleotides match TRBD1. Germline V CDR1 and CDR2: SNHLY, FYNNEI. V lost 4 bases and J lost 9; bases outside the gene matches: 5. The CDR3 sequence is 13 residues long. CDR3 in amino acids: CASSGDRGFEQFF. The DNA of the CDR3 is TGTGCCAGCAGTGGAGACAGGGGCTTTGAGCAGTTCTTC.

CDR3 residues: CASSVRDGFSGNTIYF. The CDR3 DNA follows: TGTGCCAGTAGTGTCCGGGACGGATTCTCTGGAAACACCATATATTTT. The V call is TRBV19, the J call TRBJ1-3; possibly TRBD1 for D (5 bases). This CDR3 contains 16 residues. Germline V gene data show CDR1 as LNHDA and CDR2 as SQIVND (reference sequence). The V end was cut by 5 bases, the J end by 0 bases, with 14 bases between.

In its sample, this clone was seen once. The V and J genes are TRBV27 and TRBJ2-6, with D unresolved. Germline assignment: CDR1 MNHEY and CDR2 SMNVEV (reference sequence). Trimming stripped 2 bases from V and 0 bases from J, with 5 bases between. The CDR3 totals 15 residues. The CDR3 loop reads CASSLGLSGANVLTF. CDR3 DNA sequence: TGTGCCAGCAGTTTAGGCCTCTCTGGGGCCAACGTCCTGACTTTC.

The genes are TRBV10-3 and TRBJ1-1; D is perhaps TRBD1 (5 bases). V lost 6 bases and J lost 1, with 9 bases in between. This CDR3 has 13 residues. Germline loops: CDR1 ENHRY, CDR2 SYGVKD. The CDR3 bases are TGTGCCATCAGGGCCGACAGGAACACTGAAGCTTTCTTT. Residues: CAIRADRNTEAFF.

This chain connects TRBV5-1 to TRBJ1-1; D unresolved. CDR3 length: 14 amino acids. Trimming pared 4 bases from V and 1 base from J, leaving 11 bases between. Per germline, CDR1 SGHRS and CDR2 YFSETQ. This CDR3 reads CASSLSWTNTEAFF. The CDR3 DNA follows: TGCGCCAGCAGCCTGTCCTGGACGAACACTGAAGCTTTCTTT.

The chain combines TRBV10-2 with TRBJ1-1; D might be TRBD1 (6 bases). Trimming shortened V by 6 bases and J by 8 bases, and 10 bases separated the two germline ends. CDR1 is WSHSY, CDR2 SAAADI, per germline. CDR3 length equals 11 residues. In nucleotides, the CDR3 is TGCGCCAGCAGGACCGGGACAGAAGCTTTCTTT. Translated, it gives CASRTGTEAFF.

On this clone itself: Other DNA sequences of this sample code for an identical CDR3. The chain combines TRBV18 with TRBJ2-5; D might be TRBD1 (6 bases). Germline V lookup: CDR1 KGHSH, CDR2 LQKENI. This CDR3 is 13 amino acids long. V shed 6 bases and J shed 2 bases, with 10 bases lying between them. The CDR3 is CASSRGHQETQYF. As DNA, the CDR3 is TGTGCCAGCTCCCGGGGACATCAAGAGACCCAGTACTTC.

CDR3 bases: TGTGCCAGTAGAAGGGGCAGGGACAGGGGGAACACTGAAGCTTTCTTT. Residues: CASRRGRDRGNTEAFF. The chain uses TRBV19 and TRBJ1-1; 10 bases are a match to TRBD1. With 6 bases clipped from V and 1 base from J, the junction kept 8 bases outside the gene matches. Germline V gene sequence: CDR1 LNHDA, CDR2 SQIVND (reference sequence). CDR3 length: 16 residues.

The chain recombines TRBV6-5 with TRBJ2-3; 8 positions agree with TRBD2. The CDR3 extends over 15 amino acids. Germline V CDR1 and CDR2: MNHEY, SVGAGI. V dropped 3 bases and J dropped 3; count of bases not matched to a gene: 5. The CDR3 reads CASSYESGGTDTQYF. In nucleotides, the CDR3 is TGTGCCAGCAGTTATGAAAGCGGGGGTACAGATACGCAGTATTTT.

The chain carries TRBV30 and TRBJ1-3, with D hard to call. The CDR3 is 15 amino acids. V was trimmed by 0 bases and J by 0 bases, leaving 9 bases between them. Germline V lookup: CDR1 GTSNPN, CDR2 SVGIG (reference sequence). CDR3 DNA: TGTGCCTGGAGTGTACCCCTCAACTCTGGAAACACCATATATTTT. Its translation is CAWSVPLNSGNTIYF.

This chain joins TRBV5-4 and TRBJ1-6, with TRBD1 identical over 9 bases. V lost 5 bases and J lost 0; bases outside the gene matches: 9. The germline V gene has CDR1 SGHNT and CDR2 YYREEE (reference sequence). The CDR3 totals 18 residues. CDR3 nucleotide sequence: TGTGCCAGCAGTCTGCCGGGACAGGGAGGCTCCTATAATTCACCCCTCCACTTT. Its protein product is CASSLPGQGGSYNSPLHF.